A selection of T cell receptor beta chains follows, all from one sample in a study of T cell changes during pregnancy in multiple sclerosis. TCRdb's table, derived via immunoSEQ multiplex PCR, lists solely in-frame clones and lacks some. The data show over 45,000 clones, 85% to 95% seen once. This specimen consisted of CD4+ T cells from peripheral blood mononuclear cells, obtained in the second trimester of pregnancy. These receptors were obtained from a female donor in good health, enrolled as a control in a pregnancy study. CDR3s include the opening cysteine and the closing phenylalanine or tryptophan. A D gene is named only where the DNA matches it firmly. The size of a clone is reported for some rows only, either as once, few or many, or as a class for expanded clones.

TRBV7-2	TRBJ2-7	-	TRBD2	CASSYPSGGTRNYYEQYF	TGTGCCAGCAGCTACCCTAGCGGGGGCACGAGGAACTACTACGAGCAGTACTTC
TRBV2	TRBJ2-6	-	TRBD1	CASSAVRGLSSGANVLTF	TGTGCCAGCAGTGCGGTCAGGGGGTTAAGCTCTGGGGCCAACGTCCTGACTTTC
TRBV7-9	TRBJ1-1	-	-	CASSFPLTGEANTEAFF	TGTGCCAGCAGCTTCCCATTGACAGGTGAAGCGAACACTGAAGCTTTCTTT
TRBV6-1	TRBJ1-5	-	TRBD1	CASSEYRGGQPQHF	TGTGCCAGCAGTGAATACAGGGGTGGTCAGCCCCAGCATTTT
TRBV14	TRBJ1-1	-	-	CASSPLDWGRDEAFF	TGTGCCAGCAGCCCCCTAGATTGGGGGAGGGATGAAGCTTTCTTT
TRBV2	TRBJ2-7	-	-	CASSGEAPYEQYF	TGTGCCAGCTCAGGGGAAGCCCCCTACGAGCAGTACTTC
TRBV12-5	TRBJ2-1	once	TRBD1	CASGLGQGASNEQFF	TGTGCTAGTGGTTTGGGGCAGGGGGCCAGCAATGAGCAGTTCTTC
TRBV2	TRBJ2-2	-	TRBD2	CASSKRGGTGELFF	TGTGCCAGCAGTAAGCGGGGGGGCACCGGGGAGCTGTTTTTT
TRBV28	TRBJ2-7	-	TRBD2	CASRASGSALHEQYF	TGTGCCAGCAGGGCTAGCGGGAGTGCCCTCCACGAGCAGTACTTC
TRBV4-2	TRBJ1-1	-	-	CASRPRGSGTEAFF	TGTGCCAGCAGACCCCGGGGATCAGGAACTGAAGCTTTCTTT
TRBV28	TRBJ2-7	-	-	CASSFFSSYEQYF	TGTGCCAGCAGTTTTTTCAGCTCCTACGAGCAGTACTTC
TRBV18	TRBJ2-5	-	-	CASSPRQETQYF	TGTGCCAGCTCACCTCGTCAAGAGACCCAGTACTTC
TRBV5-1	TRBJ2-7	-	TRBD2	CASSLGIAGMYEQYF	TGCGCCAGCAGCTTGGGGATAGCGGGGATGTACGAGCAGTACTTC
TRBV23-1	TRBJ2-2	-	TRBD2	CASIIPLAGPFNTGELFF	TGCGCCAGCATTATCCCCCTAGCGGGACCTTTCAACACCGGGGAGCTGTTTTTT
TRBV28	TRBJ2-7	once	-	CASSFNWQGISYEQYF	TGTGCCAGCAGTTTTAACTGGCAGGGGATCTCCTACGAGCAGTACTTC
TRBV7-6	TRBJ2-3	-	TRBD2	CASRPSPGLGITDTQYF	TGTGCCAGCAGGCCCTCTCCGGGACTAGGAATCACAGATACGCAGTATTTT
TRBV6-5	TRBJ1-2	-	-	CASGTALGYTF	TGTGCCAGCGGAACAGCCTTAGGCTACACCTTC
TRBV5-4	TRBJ2-7	-	-	CASSPGNYEQYF	TGTGCCAGCAGCCCCGGGAACTACGAGCAGTACTTC
TRBV11-3	TRBJ1-1	-	-	CASSSDPSTEAFF	TGTGCCAGCAGCTCAGACCCGAGCACTGAAGCTTTCTTT
TRBV18	TRBJ1-1	-	-	CASSAMGNTEAFF	TGTGCCAGCTCAGCGATGGGCAACACTGAAGCTTTCTTT
TRBV5-1	TRBJ2-3	-	-	CASSLGGTSTDTQYF	TGCGCCAGCAGCTTGGGCGGGACTAGCACAGATACGCAGTATTTT
TRBV5-4	TRBJ2-5	once	TRBD2	CASSLLTSGSSETQYF	TGTGCCAGCAGCTTATTAACTAGCGGGAGTTCAGAGACCCAGTACTTC
TRBV18	TRBJ1-1	-	TRBD1	CASSPTGEGGEAFF	TGTGCCAGCTCACCGACAGGGGAAGGTGGTGAAGCTTTCTTT
TRBV29-1	TRBJ2-1	-	TRBD2	CSVSSGGVSYNEQFF	TGCAGCGTTTCTAGCGGGGGGGTTAGCTACAATGAGCAGTTCTTC
TRBV7-9	TRBJ2-7	-	TRBD2	CASSRGLAGGKYEQYF	TGTGCCAGCAGCCGAGGACTAGCGGGAGGTAAATACGAGCAGTACTTC
TRBV6-1	TRBJ2-7	-	-	CASSEEAYEQYF	TGTGCCAGCAGTGAAGAAGCTTACGAGCAGTACTTC
TRBV6-5	TRBJ2-7	-	-	CASSRGFYEQYF	TGTGCCAGCAGTAGGGGGTTCTACGAGCAGTACTTC
TRBV6-6	TRBJ2-5	-	-	CASSYSRETQYF	TGTGCCAGCAGTTACTCGAGAGAGACCCAGTACTTC
TRBV9	TRBJ2-1	-	-	CASSVAVLESKSQFF	TGTGCCAGCAGCGTAGCTGTGCTAGAGTCAAAGTCGCAGTTCTTC